These 28 T cell receptor beta chains were sequenced from one sample in a study of cytomegalovirus exposure and HLA in healthy donors. PCR involved 60 Vbeta and 13 Jbeta primers. Only in-frame clones appear in the TCRdb table, and some are missing; sequencing was by immunoSEQ multiplex PCR. The data contain 210,000 or so clones, about three quarters of them singletons. The sequenced sample was PBMCs. These receptors all stem from a boy younger than 18 in good health and CMV-seronegative.

The chain has TRBV6-4 and TRBJ1-1, with 8 bases that match TRBD1. V lost 5 bases to trimming and J lost 4 bases; unmatched junction nucleotides: 6. CDR1 and CDR2 (germline): MRHNA, SNTAGT. The CDR3 spans 14 residues. The CDR3 protein is CASSLTGVGTEAFF. CDR3 DNA: TGTGCCAGCAGTTTGACAGGGGTGGGCACTGAAGCTTTCTTT.

The V and J genes are TRBV19 and TRBJ1-1, with D perhaps TRBD1 (6 bases). Germline V CDR1 and CDR2: LNHDA, SQIVND (reference sequence). The CDR3 sequence is 14 residues long. V lost 5 bases to trimming and J lost 1 base, with 11 bases between them. CDR3 sequence: CASSQRQENTEAFF. CDR3 nucleotide sequence: TGTGCCAGTAGTCAGCGACAGGAGAACACTGAAGCTTTCTTT.

This chain joins TRBV6-1 and TRBJ2-1; 10 bases agree with TRBD1. The V segment lost 1 base and the J segment 9 bases; nucleotides outside the gene matches: 3. The CDR3 spans 14 residues. Germline V gene sequence: CDR1 MNHNS, CDR2 SASEGT. In DNA form, the CDR3 reads TGTGCCAGCAGTGAAGGACAGGGGGCGGCTGAGCAGTTCTTC. Its protein is CASSEGQGAAEQFF.

The genes are TRBV10-2 and TRBJ1-2; 8 nucleotides match TRBD1. CDR1 and CDR2 (germline): WSHSY, SAAADI. V was clipped by 2 bases and J by 2 bases; unmatched bases: 7. CDR3 length: 16 residues. Written as DNA, the CDR3 is TGCGCCAGCAGTGAGGACAGGGGCAGCCAAAACTATGGCTACACCTTC. Amino acids: CASSEDRGSQNYGYTF.

This clone was seen a few times. The chain uses TRBV4-2 and TRBJ2-5, with 9 bases matching TRBD2. J gave up 6 bases and V 0 bases, and 5 bases lay outside the gene matches. This CDR3 is built from 15 residues. In germline, CDR1 is LGHNA, CDR2 YNFKEQ. The CDR3 region has the DNA TGTGCCAGCAGCCAAGATCTGACTAGCGGAAAGACCCAGTACTTC. Protein: CASSQDLTSGKTQYF.

The gene calls are TRBV14 and TRBJ2-7; 8 bases are shared with TRBD1. CDR3 length: 13 residues. The V and J ends lost 4 bases and 2 bases, in that order; junction bases with no gene match: 1. The germline V gene encodes CDR1 SGHDN and CDR2 FVKESK. In DNA, the CDR3 is TGTGCCAGCAGCCGGGACAGGACCTACGAGCAGTACTTC. It encodes CASSRDRTYEQYF.

The chain employs TRBV28 and TRBJ1-2, with D possibly matching TRBD1 (5 bases). The CDR3 has 12 amino acids. From germline, CDR1 is MDHEN and CDR2 SYDVKM. V was cut by 8 bases and J by 8 bases, with 15 bases left in between. The CDR3 spells CASLTGAQGYTF. CDR3 sequence (DNA): TGTGCCAGCCTGACTGGGGCGCAGGGCTACACCTTC.

The CDR3 DNA reads TGTGCCAGCAGAAAATTCGGGACTAATCGAGAGACCCAGTACTTC. It yields the protein CASRKFGTNRETQYF. The rearrangement links TRBV7-9 to TRBJ2-5; 7 bases match TRBD2. Trimming cost V 6 bases and J 4 bases; bases outside gene matches: 11. This CDR3 comprises 15 residues. Germline values: CDR1 SEHNR, CDR2 FQNEAQ (reference sequence).

This clone appeared a single time. This chain uses TRBV19 with TRBJ1-2; the match to TRBD1 covers 7 bases. CDR3 length: 12 amino acids. CDR1 and CDR2 from the germline V gene are LNHDA and SQIVND (reference sequence). With 6 bases clipped from V and 8 bases from J, the junction kept 6 bases outside the gene matches. CDR3 sequence (DNA): TGTGCCAGTAGATTAACAGGGGAGGGCTACACCTTC. It codes for CASRLTGEGYTF. The full variable domain, rest sourced from reference TRBV19 and TRBJ1-2, is DGGITQSPKYLFRKEGQNVTLSCEQNLNHDAMYWYRQDPGQGLRLIYYSQIVNDFQKGDIAEGYSVSREKKESFPLTVTSAQKNPTAFYLCASRLTGEGYTFGSGTRLTVV.

The chain recombines TRBV6-1 with TRBJ2-7, with 7 bases matching TRBD2. Germline assignment: CDR1 MNHNS and CDR2 SASEGT. The CDR3 sequence is 12 residues long. With 8 bases clipped from V and 4 bases from J, the junction kept 5 bases outside the gene matches. CDR3 amino acids: CASGLDQYEQYF. The CDR3 coding sequence is TGTGCCAGCGGACTAGATCAGTACGAGCAGTACTTC.

The gene calls are TRBV30 and TRBJ2-1, with 10 bases aligning to TRBD2. Losses at the gene ends were 5 bases for V and 12 bases for J; bases not matched to a gene: 10. The CDR3 contains 13 residues. Germline V gene sequence: CDR1 GTSNPN, CDR2 SVGIG (reference sequence). The CDR3 bases are TGTGCCTGGTTGCAGCGGGAGGGGTCTGGGCAGTTCTTC. Translating gives CAWLQREGSGQFF.

This clone was counted between two and nine times. The chain employs TRBV9 and TRBJ1-3; no clear D gene. V gave up 0 bases and J gave up 3 bases, with 7 bases separating them. CDR1 is SGDLS, CDR2 YYNGEE, per germline. The CDR3 totals 14 residues. The CDR3 loop is CASSVGGGGNTIYF. The CDR3 bases are TGTGCCAGCAGCGTAGGGGGAGGTGGAAACACCATATATTTT.

Only one count was recorded for this clone. The chain carries TRBV5-5 and TRBJ1-2; unclear D gene. The V and J ends lost 4 bases and 4 bases respectively, with 17 bases between them. Germline CDR1 is SGHKS and CDR2 is YYEKEE (reference sequence). The CDR3 covers 15 residues. CDR3 loop: CASSPSLNPGYGYTF. The CDR3 DNA follows: TGTGCCAGCAGCCCTAGCCTTAATCCAGGCTATGGCTACACCTTC.

This chain joins TRBV11-3 and TRBJ1-1; TRBD1 is a possible D gene (5 bases). The V gene lost 3 bases and the J gene lost 11 bases, with 10 bases spanning the gap. This CDR3 contains 11 residues. CDR1 and CDR2 from the germline V gene are SGHNT and YENEEA. The CDR3 is CASSFQKGAFF. CDR3 in DNA: TGTGCCAGCAGCTTTCAAAAGGGGGCTTTCTTT.

This chain connects TRBV30 to TRBJ1-2; D perhaps matches TRBD1 (6 bases). The CDR3 extends over 13 amino acids. Looked up from germline, CDR1 is GTSNPN and CDR2 is SVGIG (reference sequence). V shed 5 bases and J shed 7 bases, with 17 bases lying between them. The CDR3 sequence: CAWGPWGGGGYTF. The CDR3 DNA is TGTGCCTGGGGCCCTTGGGGGGGCGGTGGCTACACCTTC.

V and J are TRBV6-5 and TRBJ1-1, with D perhaps matching TRBD1 (5 bases). Germline CDR1 reads MNHEY; CDR2 reads SVGAGI. The CDR3 contains 14 residues. V was shortened by 5 bases and J by 3 bases, with 13 bases between the two germline ends. Written as DNA, the CDR3 is TGTGCCAGCAGTGCAAATCAGGGTTACACTGAAGCTTTCTTT. Translation gives CASSANQGYTEAFF.

This chain uses TRBV27 with TRBJ2-7; 8 bases line up with TRBD1. V dropped 5 bases and J dropped 3; count of bases not matched to a gene: 12. This CDR3 spans 16 amino acids. CDR1 and CDR2 from the germline V gene are MNHEY and SMNVEV (reference sequence). CDR3 residues: CASSLTGGVPLYEQYF. CDR3 nucleotides: TGTGCCAGCAGTCTCACAGGGGGAGTACCCCTCTACGAGCAGTACTTC.

The chain combines TRBV29-1 with TRBJ2-3, with D perhaps TRBD2 (5 bases). The germline V gene has CDR1 SQVTM and CDR2 ANQGSEA. The ends were cut back, 7 bases at V and 4 bases at J, with 9 bases in the middle. CDR3 size: 11 residues. The CDR3 DNA follows: TGCAGCGCTTGGACTGCAGATACGCAGTATTTT. Its translation is CSAWTADTQYF.

The gene calls are TRBV5-1 and TRBJ2-2; 8 positions agree with TRBD1. Looked up from germline, CDR1 is SGHRS and CDR2 is YFSETQ. The CDR3 is 14 residues long. J gave up 7 bases and V 4 bases, and 6 bases lay outside the gene matches. The CDR3 DNA is TGCGCCAGCAGCCTCGGACAGGGCGTCGGGGAGCTGTTTTTT. It encodes CASSLGQGVGELFF.

J is TRBJ2-3 and V is TRBV6-5, with D possibly being TRBD2 (5 bases). Between the trimmed V and J ends, which lost 5 bases and 5 bases, there was a span of 8 bases. Germline V gene lookup returns CDR1 MNHEY and CDR2 SVGAGI. The CDR3 consists of 12 residues. CDR3: CASSDRGDTQYF. The CDR3 nucleotides read TGTGCCAGCAGTGACCGGGGAGATACGCAGTATTTT.

V usage is TRBV4-1 and J usage is TRBJ2-5; no firm D call. The germline V gene encodes CDR1 MGHRA and CDR2 YSYEKL. The CDR3 contains 13 residues. The V gene lost 4 bases and the J gene lost 5 bases, with 11 bases spanning the gap. CDR3 in DNA: TGCGCCAGCAGCCCGATCTCGCGGGAGACCCAGTACTTC. Its translation is CASSPISRETQYF.

This clone was detected only a few times. The chain links TRBV27 to TRBJ2-7, with D perhaps matching TRBD1 (6 bases). With 3 bases removed from V and 2 bases from J, the gap between germline ends came to 8 bases. The V gene's germline CDR1 is MNHEY and CDR2 SMNVEV (reference sequence). The CDR3 loop spans 13 amino acids. Written as DNA, the CDR3 is TGTGCCAGCAGTTTCGGGACAACCTACGAGCAGTACTTC. This codes for CASSFGTTYEQYF.

In this sample, this clone turned up once. The chain has TRBV2 and TRBJ2-7; 9 nucleotides line up with TRBD2. Germline V CDR1 and CDR2: SNHLY, FYNNEI. The ends lost 11 bases at V and 3 bases at J; junction bases unmatched: 8. There are 13 residues in the CDR3. As DNA, the CDR3 is TGTGCCGGATTAGCGGGAGATTTCTACGAGCAGTACTTC. The encoded protein is CAGLAGDFYEQYF. Full variable domain (missing parts from reference TRBV2 and TRBJ2-7): EPEVTQTPSHQVTQMGQEVILRCVPISNHLYFYWYRQILGQKVEFLVSFYNNEISEKSEIFDDQFSVERPDGSNFTLKIRSTKLEDSAMYFCAGLAGDFYEQYFGPGTRLTVT.

The rearrangement uses TRBV19 and TRBJ2-2; D possibly corresponds to TRBD1 (6 bases). Germline loops: CDR1 LNHDA, CDR2 SQIVND (reference sequence). Trimming removed 9 bases from V and 1 base from J, with 15 bases in between. This CDR3 has 15 residues. The CDR3: CASTMDSENTGELFF. In DNA form, the CDR3 reads TGTGCCAGCACCATGGACAGCGAGAACACCGGGGAGCTGTTTTTT.

This chain connects TRBV13 to TRBJ2-1; D gene uncertain. The CDR3 consists of 14 residues. Trimming removed 3 bases at V and 6 bases at J, with 12 bases between. CDR1 is PRHDT, CDR2 FYEKMQ, per germline (reference sequence). The CDR3 protein is CASSLRPRGNEQFF. CDR3 coding DNA: TGTGCCAGCAGCTTGAGGCCTAGAGGCAATGAGCAGTTCTTC.

The chain uses TRBV4-1 and TRBJ2-7; 7 nucleotides align to TRBD2. Germline lookup yields CDR1 MGHRA and CDR2 YSYEKL. The junction had 13 bases not matched to a gene; V was cut back by 3 bases and J by 5 bases. The CDR3 length is 16 residues. In nucleotides, the CDR3 is TGCGCCAGCAGCCAGACCCTTTGGCGGGAGAGGGACGAGCAGTACTTC. It codes for CASSQTLWRERDEQYF.

The CDR3 spells CASSEDYLTRYEQYF. The CDR3 nucleotides read TGTGCCAGCAGTGAAGATTATTTGACGCGGTACGAGCAGTACTTC. The V and J genes are TRBV2 and TRBJ2-7, with D unresolved. The CDR3 contains 15 residues. Germline assignment: CDR1 SNHLY and CDR2 FYNNEI. Trimming took off 1 base at V and 4 bases at J, with 14 bases between the two ends.

The chain couples TRBV6-5 to TRBJ1-2; 7 bases agree with TRBD1. Germline V gene data show CDR1 as MNHEY and CDR2 as SVGAGI. This CDR3 comprises 13 residues. J was trimmed by 8 bases and V by 8 bases; bases with no gene match: 11. The CDR3 here is CASYGRGVLGYTF. The CDR3 DNA reads TGTGCCAGCTATGGCAGGGGGGTTTTGGGCTACACCTTC.